The rows below give T cell receptor beta chains drawn from one sample of a study of cytomegalovirus exposure and HLA in healthy donors. TCRdb's copy holds only in-frame clones and misses some; the assay was immunoSEQ multiplex PCR. The table includes 180,000 or so clones, less than 80% detected once. Material for sequencing was PBMCs. These receptors all stem from a man aged 18 to 29 in good health and CMV-seronegative. CDR3s include the opening cysteine and the closing phenylalanine or tryptophan. The D gene is left open where the match is weak. Rows give clone size only sometimes, using once, few, many, or a class for an expanded clone.

NA	NA	TRBJ1-4	TRBV12-2	17	CASRIGAGDGPNEKLFF	TGTGCAAGTCGCATCGGGGCAGGGGACGGACCTAATGAAAAACTGTTTTTT
TRBD1	NA	TRBJ1-4	TRBV7-9	14	CASSSRQGEEKLFF	TGTGCCAGCAGCTCTCGACAGGGAGAGGAAAAACTGTTTTTT
NA	few	TRBJ2-1	TRBV1	17	CTSSLPSRGSSYNEQFF	TGCACCAGCAGCCTTCCTAGTCGGGGGAGCTCCTACAATGAGCAGTTCTTC
NA	NA	TRBJ2-7	TRBV9	14	CASNESGFPHEQYF	TGTGCCAGCAACGAGTCAGGGTTCCCCCACGAGCAGTACTTC
NA	NA	TRBJ2-5	TRBV28	15	CASSSHEQVRETQYF	TGTGCCAGCAGTTCCCACGAACAGGTTCGGGAGACCCAGTACTTC
NA	once	TRBJ1-1	TRBV29-1	13	CSVRPGHVTEAFF	TGCAGCGTTCGCCCAGGACACGTAACTGAAGCTTTCTTT
NA	NA	TRBJ2-7	TRBV4-2	16	CASSQDSPRLSYEQYF	TGTGCCAGCAGCCAAGATAGTCCCAGGCTCTCCTACGAGCAGTACTTC
NA	NA	TRBJ2-7	TRBV28	14	CASNGPGEAGEQYF	TGTGCCAGCAACGGGCCAGGGGAAGCCGGAGAGCAGTACTTC
TRBD1	NA	TRBJ2-1	TRBV27	15	CASSHGQGGYNEQFF	TGTGCCAGCAGTCACGGACAGGGGGGATACAATGAGCAGTTCTTC
TRBD1	NA	TRBJ2-7	TRBV28	16	CASSFPQGTGDDEQYF	TGTGCCAGCAGTTTTCCTCAAGGGACAGGAGACGACGAGCAGTACTTC
TRBD1	NA	TRBJ1-1	TRBV6-1	12	CASSDGRGRAFF	TGTGCCAGCAGTGACGGCAGGGGGCGAGCTTTCTTT
NA	NA	TRBJ1-1	TRBV25-1	13	CASSVFAGREAFF	TGTGCCAGCAGTGTATTTGCAGGTAGAGAAGCTTTCTTT
TRBD1	NA	TRBJ1-1	TRBV6-6	13	CASSYGGQVGAFF	TGTGCCAGCAGTTACGGAGGACAGGTAGGAGCTTTCTTT
NA	few	TRBJ1-5	TRBV9	15	CASGFSGEYNQPQHF	TGTGCCAGCGGGTTCTCTGGAGAGTACAATCAGCCCCAGCATTTT
TRBD1	NA	TRBJ1-3	TRBV9	15	CASSRQGSPGNTIYF	TGTGCCAGCAGCCGACAGGGGTCCCCTGGAAACACCATATATTTT
TRBD2	NA	TRBJ2-7	TRBV10-3	15	CAISGGGRSSYEQYF	TGTGCCATCAGCGGCGGCGGGAGGAGCTCCTACGAGCAGTACTTC
TRBD1	NA	TRBJ1-2	TRBV5-1	14	CASSDGQGAEGYTF	TGCGCCAGCAGTGATGGACAGGGGGCGGAGGGCTACACCTTC
NA	NA	TRBJ2-5	TRBV2	12	CASSDQGSAQYF	TGTGCCAGCAGTGACCAGGGAAGCGCCCAGTACTTC
NA	once	TRBJ1-4	TRBV7-8	14	CASSLGRGNEKLFF	TGTGCCAGCAGCTTAGGCAGGGGAAATGAAAAACTGTTTTTT
NA	few	TRBJ1-2	TRBV6-1	14	CASTWTSTNYGYTF	TGTGCCAGCACGTGGACTTCTACTAACTATGGCTACACCTTC
NA	NA	TRBJ1-5	TRBV5-6	14	CASSLGGFNQPQHF	TGTGCCAGCAGCTTAGGGGGATTCAATCAGCCCCAGCATTTT
NA	NA	TRBJ1-1	TRBV6-1	12	CASSYPQGDAFF	TGTGCCAGCAGTTATCCACAGGGTGACGCTTTCTTT
NA	NA	TRBJ2-2	TRBV7-9	14	CASSLRLPAGELFF	TGTGCCAGCAGCTTACGACTACCCGCCGGGGAGCTGTTTTTT
NA	NA	TRBJ1-2	TRBV6-5	14	CASRRSRAGDGYTF	TGTGCCAGCAGACGATCAAGGGCAGGGGATGGCTACACCTTC
TRBD2	NA	TRBJ2-3	TRBV7-2	16	CASSSRPASGGGTQYF	TGTGCCAGCAGCTCCCGCCCGGCTAGCGGGGGGGGGACGCAGTATTTT
TRBD2	NA	TRBJ2-1	TRBV5-1	13	CASRASGSNEQFF	TGCGCCAGCAGGGCTAGCGGGAGCAATGAGCAGTTCTTC
TRBD2	NA	TRBJ2-3	TRBV5-1	21	CASSLARGTSGGVLVTDTQYF	TGCGCCAGCAGCTTGGCCAGGGGGACTAGCGGGGGGGTCTTGGTCACAGATACGCAGTATTTT
NA	NA	TRBJ1-6	TRBV5-4	13	CASSLGQDKPLHF	TGTGCCAGCAGCTTGGGACAGGACAAACCCCTCCACTTT
NA	NA	TRBJ2-6	TRBV28	16	CATAGSPSSGANVLTF	TGTGCCACCGCGGGGAGTCCCAGCTCTGGGGCCAACGTCCTGACTTTC
NA	NA	TRBJ2-7	TRBV28	12	CASRIQGSEQYF	TGTGCCAGCAGGATACAGGGAAGCGAGCAGTACTTC
TRBD1	NA	TRBJ1-2	TRBV5-4	15	CASSLSGGQGHGYTF	TGTGCCAGCAGCTTGTCGGGTGGACAGGGGCATGGCTACACCTTC
TRBD1	NA	TRBJ2-1	TRBV7-6	15	CASSLGQGARNEQFF	TGTGCCAGCAGCCTAGGACAGGGGGCGCGAAATGAGCAGTTCTTC
NA	NA	TRBJ1-6	TRBV30	15	CAWSVRAGDNSPLHF	TGTGCCTGGAGTGTAAGGGCGGGGGATAATTCACCCCTCCACTTT
TRBD1	NA	TRBJ1-6	TRBV27	17	CASSLKAGGYWNSPLHF	TGTGCCAGCAGTTTAAAGGCAGGGGGTTATTGGAATTCACCCCTCCACTTT
TRBD1	NA	TRBJ1-5	TRBV6-4	12	CASPTGNQPQHF	TGTGCCAGCCCGACAGGGAATCAGCCCCAGCATTTT
NA	NA	TRBJ2-1	TRBV9	16	CASSVGAQGPYGEQFF	TGTGCCAGCAGCGTAGGGGCACAGGGACCCTATGGTGAGCAGTTCTTC
NA	once	TRBJ1-2	TRBV2	14	CASSEGGRNYGYTF	TGTGCCAGCAGTGAAGGGGGGCGGAACTATGGCTACACCTTC
NA	NA	TRBJ1-5	TRBV14	14	CASSQGGVSQPQHF	TGTGCCAGCAGCCAAGGGGGGGTAAGTCAGCCCCAGCATTTT
NA	NA	TRBJ1-2	TRBV7-9	13	CASSRDYRDGYTF	TGTGCCAGCAGCCGGGACTACAGGGACGGATACACCTTC
NA	NA	TRBJ1-4	TRBV5-8	14	CASSLGQRNEKLFF	TGTGCCAGCAGCTTGGGGCAGCGGAATGAAAAACTGTTTTTT
TRBD1	once	TRBJ1-5	TRBV15	16	CATSRDYRGGNQPQHF	TGTGCCACCAGCAGAGATTACAGGGGAGGCAATCAGCCCCAGCATTTT
TRBD2	NA	TRBJ2-7	TRBV9	14	CASNIPSGVYEQYF	TGTGCCAGCAATATCCCTAGCGGAGTCTACGAGCAGTACTTC
NA	NA	TRBJ2-5	TRBV6-5	16	CASSYPLAEIRETQYF	TGTGCCAGCAGTTACCCGCTCGCGGAGATTAGGGAGACCCAGTACTTC
NA	NA	TRBJ2-1	TRBV7-3	14	CASSLQGSYNEQFF	TGTGCCAGCAGCTTACAGGGATCTTACAATGAGCAGTTCTTC
TRBD1	NA	TRBJ1-6	TRBV6-5	15	CASSGSLDRGSPLHF	TGTGCCAGCAGTGGGTCATTGGACAGGGGCTCACCCCTCCACTTT
NA	few	TRBJ1-5	TRBV9	14	CASSVGGQGGPQHF	TGTGCCAGCAGCGTAGGGGGGCAGGGCGGGCCCCAGCATTTT
TRBD1	NA	TRBJ1-1	TRBV6-5	15	CASSYGTGVRTEAFF	TGTGCCAGCAGTTACGGGACAGGGGTGAGAACTGAAGCTTTCTTT
NA	few	TRBJ1-1	TRBV27	13	CASNSLGGLEAFF	TGTGCCAGCAATAGCTTAGGAGGGCTTGAAGCTTTCTTT
TRBD1	NA	TRBJ1-2	TRBV29-1	15	CSRKGRGQVNYGYTF	TGCAGCAGGAAGGGCAGGGGGCAAGTTAACTATGGCTACACCTTC
NA	NA	TRBJ1-2	TRBV2	13	CASSELGWSGYTF	TGTGCCAGCAGTGAATTGGGTTGGAGTGGCTACACCTTC